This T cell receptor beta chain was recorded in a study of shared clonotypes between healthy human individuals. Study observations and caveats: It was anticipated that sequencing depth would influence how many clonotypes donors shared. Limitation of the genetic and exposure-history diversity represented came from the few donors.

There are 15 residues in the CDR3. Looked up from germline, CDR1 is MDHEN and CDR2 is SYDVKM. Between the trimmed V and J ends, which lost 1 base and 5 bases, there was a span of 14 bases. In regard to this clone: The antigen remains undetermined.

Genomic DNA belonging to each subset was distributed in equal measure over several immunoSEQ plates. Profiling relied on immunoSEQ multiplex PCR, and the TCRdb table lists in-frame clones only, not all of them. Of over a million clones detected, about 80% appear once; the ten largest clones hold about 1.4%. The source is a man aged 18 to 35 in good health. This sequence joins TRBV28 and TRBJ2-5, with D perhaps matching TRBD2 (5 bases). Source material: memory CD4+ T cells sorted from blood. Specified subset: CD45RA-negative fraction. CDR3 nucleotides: TGTGCCAGCAGTTTATACTTAAGGGAGTGGGAGACCCAGTACTTC. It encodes CASSLYLREWETQYF.